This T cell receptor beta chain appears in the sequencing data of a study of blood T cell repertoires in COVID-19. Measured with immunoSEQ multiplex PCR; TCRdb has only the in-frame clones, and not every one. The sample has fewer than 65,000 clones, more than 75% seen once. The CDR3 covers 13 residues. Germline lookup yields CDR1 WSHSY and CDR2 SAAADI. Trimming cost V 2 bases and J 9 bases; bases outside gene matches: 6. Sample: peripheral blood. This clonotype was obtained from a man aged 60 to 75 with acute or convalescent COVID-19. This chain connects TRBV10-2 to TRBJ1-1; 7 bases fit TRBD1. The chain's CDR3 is CASSEDRVRKAFF. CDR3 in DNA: TGCGCCAGCAGTGAGGACAGGGTGAGGAAAGCTTTCTTT.